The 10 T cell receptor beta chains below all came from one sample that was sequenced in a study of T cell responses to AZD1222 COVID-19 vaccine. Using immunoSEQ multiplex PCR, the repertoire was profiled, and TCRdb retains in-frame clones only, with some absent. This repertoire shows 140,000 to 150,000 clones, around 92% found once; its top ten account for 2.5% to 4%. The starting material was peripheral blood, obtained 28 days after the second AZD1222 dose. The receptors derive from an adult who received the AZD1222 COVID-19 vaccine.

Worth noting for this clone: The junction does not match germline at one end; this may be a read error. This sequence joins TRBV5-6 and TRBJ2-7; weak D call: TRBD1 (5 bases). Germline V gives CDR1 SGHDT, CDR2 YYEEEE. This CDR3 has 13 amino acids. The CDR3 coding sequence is TGTGCCAGCAGCCGTTCCGATCTGGACATTTTTCGCTTC. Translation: CASSRSDLDIFRF.

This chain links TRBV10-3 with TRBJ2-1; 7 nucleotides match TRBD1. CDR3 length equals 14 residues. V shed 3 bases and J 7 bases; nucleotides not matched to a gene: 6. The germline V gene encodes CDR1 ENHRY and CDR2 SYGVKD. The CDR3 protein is CAISEGTAGNEQFF. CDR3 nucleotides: TGTGCCATCAGTGAAGGGACAGCCGGGAATGAGCAGTTCTTC.

The CDR3 bases are TGTGCCAGCAGTGACAGGGGGAACACTGAAGCTTTCTTT. Encoded protein: CASSDRGNTEAFF. The chain recombines TRBV6-1 with TRBJ1-1; tentatively, D is TRBD1 (6 bases). Trimming pared 3 bases from V and 1 base from J, leaving 6 bases between. This CDR3 has 13 amino acids. Looked up from germline, CDR1 is MNHNS and CDR2 is SASEGT.

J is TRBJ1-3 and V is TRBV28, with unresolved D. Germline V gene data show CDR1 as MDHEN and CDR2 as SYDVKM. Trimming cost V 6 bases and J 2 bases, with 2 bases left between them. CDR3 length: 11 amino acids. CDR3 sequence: CASSPGNTIYF. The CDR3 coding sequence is TGTGCCAGCAGCCCTGGAAACACCATATATTTT. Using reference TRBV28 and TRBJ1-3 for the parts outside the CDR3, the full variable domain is DVKVTQSSRYLVKRTGEKVFLECVQDMDHENMFWYRQDPGLGLRLIYFSYDVKMKEKGDIPEGYSVSREKKERFSLILESASTNQTSMYLCASSPGNTIYFGEGSWLTVV.

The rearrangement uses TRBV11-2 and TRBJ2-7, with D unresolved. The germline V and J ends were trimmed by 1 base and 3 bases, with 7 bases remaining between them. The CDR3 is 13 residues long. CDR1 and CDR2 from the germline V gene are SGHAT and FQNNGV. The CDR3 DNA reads TGTGCCAGCAGCTTAGTAGAGGTCTACGAGCAGTACTTC. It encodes CASSLVEVYEQYF.

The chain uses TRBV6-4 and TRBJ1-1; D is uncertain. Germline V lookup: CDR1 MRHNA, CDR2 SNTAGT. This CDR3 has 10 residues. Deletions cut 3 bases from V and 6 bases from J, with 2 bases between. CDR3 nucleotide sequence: TGTGCCAGCAGTGAACCTGAAGCTTTCTTT. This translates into CASSEPEAFF.

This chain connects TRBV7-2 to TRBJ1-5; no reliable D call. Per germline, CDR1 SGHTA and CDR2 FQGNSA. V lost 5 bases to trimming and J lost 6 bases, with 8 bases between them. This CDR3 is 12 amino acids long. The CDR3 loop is CASSPPGQPQHF. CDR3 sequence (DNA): TGTGCCAGCAGCCCTCCAGGTCAGCCCCAGCATTTT.

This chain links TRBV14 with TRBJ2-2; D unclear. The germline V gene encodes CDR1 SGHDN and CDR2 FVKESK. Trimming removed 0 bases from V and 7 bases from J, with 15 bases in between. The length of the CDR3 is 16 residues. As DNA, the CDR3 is TGTGCCAGCAGCCAAGATATGGGCACAACTGGCGGGGAGCTGTTTTTT. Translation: CASSQDMGTTGGELFF.

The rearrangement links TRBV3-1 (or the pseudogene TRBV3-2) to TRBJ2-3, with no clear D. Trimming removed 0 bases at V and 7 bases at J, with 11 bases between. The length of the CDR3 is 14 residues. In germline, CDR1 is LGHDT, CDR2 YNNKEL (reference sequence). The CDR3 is CASSQDGYSYTQYF. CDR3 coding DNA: TGTGCCAGCAGCCAAGACGGGTACTCTTATACGCAGTATTTT.

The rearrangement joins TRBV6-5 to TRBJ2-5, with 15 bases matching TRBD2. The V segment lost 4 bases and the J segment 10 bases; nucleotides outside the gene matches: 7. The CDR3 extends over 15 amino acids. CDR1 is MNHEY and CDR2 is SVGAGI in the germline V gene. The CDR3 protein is CASSSGTSGRTYQYF. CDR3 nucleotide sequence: TGTGCCAGCAGTTCCGGGACTAGCGGGAGGACCTACCAGTACTTC.